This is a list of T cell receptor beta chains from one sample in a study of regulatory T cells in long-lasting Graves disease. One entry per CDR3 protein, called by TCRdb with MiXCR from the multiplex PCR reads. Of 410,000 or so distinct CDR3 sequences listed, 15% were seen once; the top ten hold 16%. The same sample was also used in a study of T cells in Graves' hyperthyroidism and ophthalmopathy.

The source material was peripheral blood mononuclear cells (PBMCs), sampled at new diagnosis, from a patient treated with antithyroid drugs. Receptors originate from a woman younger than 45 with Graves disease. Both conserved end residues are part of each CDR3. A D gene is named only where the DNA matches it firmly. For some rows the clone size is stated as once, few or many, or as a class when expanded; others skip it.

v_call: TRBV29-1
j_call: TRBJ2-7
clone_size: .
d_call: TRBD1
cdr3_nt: TGCAGCGTTGCGACGGGACAGACATGGGAGCAGTACTTC
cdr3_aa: CSVATGQTWEQYF

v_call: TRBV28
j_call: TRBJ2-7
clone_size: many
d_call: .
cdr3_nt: TGTGCCAGCAGTTTTGGGACGACCTACGAGCAGTACTTC
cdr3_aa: CASSFGTTYEQYF

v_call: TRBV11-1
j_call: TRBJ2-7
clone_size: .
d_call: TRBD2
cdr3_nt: TGTGCCAGCAGCCCGGGACTAGCGGTCGAGCAGTACTTC
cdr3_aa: CASSPGLAVEQYF

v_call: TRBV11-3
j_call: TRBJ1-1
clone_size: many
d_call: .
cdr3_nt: TGTGCCAGCAGCCCCGGACCGCCTAGGGCTTTCTTT
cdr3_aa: CASSPGPPRAFF

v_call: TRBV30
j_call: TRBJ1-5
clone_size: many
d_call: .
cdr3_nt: TGTGCTCTCTCCTTCGGGGGGCGGGTAACCAGCAATCAGCCCCAGCATTTT
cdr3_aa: CALSFGGRVTSNQPQHF

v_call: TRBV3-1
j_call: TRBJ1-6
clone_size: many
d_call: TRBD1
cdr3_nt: TGTGCCAGCAGCCAGGGGACAGTTAATTCACCCCTCCACTTT
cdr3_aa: CASSQGTVNSPLHF

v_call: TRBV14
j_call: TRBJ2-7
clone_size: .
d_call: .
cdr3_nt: TGTGCCAGCAGCTCCATGCACTTTAGCGATAGCTCCTACGAGCAGTACTTC
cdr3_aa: CASSSMHFSDSSYEQYF

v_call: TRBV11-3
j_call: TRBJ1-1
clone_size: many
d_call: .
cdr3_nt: TGTGCCAGCAGCGGCCTAGGGGCCCGGGACACTGAAGCTTTCTTT
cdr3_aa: CASSGLGARDTEAFF

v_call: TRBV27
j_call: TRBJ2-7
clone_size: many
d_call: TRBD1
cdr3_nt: TGTGCCAGCAGTTTTTCAGGGGGCACCACTTACGAGCAGTACTTC
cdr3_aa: CASSFSGGTTYEQYF

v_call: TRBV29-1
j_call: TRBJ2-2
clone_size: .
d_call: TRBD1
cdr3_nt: TGCAGCGTTGAAGTGACAGGGGCCAACACCGGGGAGCTGTTTTTT
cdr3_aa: CSVEVTGANTGELFF

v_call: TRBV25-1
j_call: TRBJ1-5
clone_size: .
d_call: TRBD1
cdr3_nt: TGTGCCAGCAGTGATTGGGACAGTAATCAGCCCCAGCATTTT
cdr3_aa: CASSDWDSNQPQHF

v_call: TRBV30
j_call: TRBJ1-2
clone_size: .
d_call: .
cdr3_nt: TGTGCCTGGACCCGACCCGACTATGGCTACACCTTC
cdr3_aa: CAWTRPDYGYTF

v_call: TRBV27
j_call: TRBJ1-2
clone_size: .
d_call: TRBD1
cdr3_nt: TGTGCCAGCGGACGGGACAGGGGGAACTATGGCTACACCTTC
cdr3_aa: CASGRDRGNYGYTF

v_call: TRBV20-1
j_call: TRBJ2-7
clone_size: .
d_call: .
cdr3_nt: TGCAGTGCTAGAGATCTCGGGACTTTCTACGAGCAGTACTTC
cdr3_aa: CSARDLGTFYEQYF

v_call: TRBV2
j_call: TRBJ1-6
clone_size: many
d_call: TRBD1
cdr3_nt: TGTGCCAGCAGTGGATCGGGACAGGGGGAAGATTCACCCCTCCACTTT
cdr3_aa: CASSGSGQGEDSPLHF

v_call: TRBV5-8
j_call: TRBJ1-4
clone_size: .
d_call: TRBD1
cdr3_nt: TGTGCCAGCAGACTGGGACAGGGCGTGCTTAATGAAAAACTGTTTTTT
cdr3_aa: CASRLGQGVLNEKLFF

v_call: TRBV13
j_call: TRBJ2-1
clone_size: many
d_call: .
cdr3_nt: TGTGCCAGCGGGGTAGGGCCCTTTGCGGGTGGCTTCTTC
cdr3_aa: CASGVGPFAGGFF

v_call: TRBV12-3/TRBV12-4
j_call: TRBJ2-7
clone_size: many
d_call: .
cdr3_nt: TGTGCCAGCAGCCTTAGCGGACTCTACGAGCAGTACTTC
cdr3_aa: CASSLSGLYEQYF

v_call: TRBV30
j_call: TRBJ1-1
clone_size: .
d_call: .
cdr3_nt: TGTGCCTGGGAAACAGGAGCATCGGTGGTAACTGAAGCTTTCTTT
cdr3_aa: CAWETGASVVTEAFF

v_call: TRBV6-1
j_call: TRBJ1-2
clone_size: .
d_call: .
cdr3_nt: TGTGCCAGCACCCCGGGGGGGGATGGCTACACCTTC
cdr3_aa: CASTPGGDGYTF

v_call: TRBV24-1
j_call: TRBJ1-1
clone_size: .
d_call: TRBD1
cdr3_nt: TGTGTCACCAGTAAGACAGGGGTAACTGAAGCTTTCTTT
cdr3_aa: CVTSKTGVTEAFF

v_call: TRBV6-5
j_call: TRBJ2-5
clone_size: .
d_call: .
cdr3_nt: TGTGCCAGCAGTTCCTACCCGCCGACAGTGTACCAAGAGACCCAGTACTTC
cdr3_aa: CASSSYPPTVYQETQYF

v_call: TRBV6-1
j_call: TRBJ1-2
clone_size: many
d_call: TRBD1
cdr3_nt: TGTGCCAGCAGGAGCGGGACAGGGGACTATGGCTACACCTTC
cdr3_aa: CASRSGTGDYGYTF

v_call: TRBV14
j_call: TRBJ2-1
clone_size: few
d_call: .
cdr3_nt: TGTGCCAGCAGCCAAGTCGACCATGAGCAGTTCTTC
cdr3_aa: CASSQVDHEQFF

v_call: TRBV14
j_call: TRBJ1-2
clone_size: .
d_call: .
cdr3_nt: TGTGCCAGCAGCCTGACCGGGAAGACAATCTATGGCTACACCTTC
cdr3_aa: CASSLTGKTIYGYTF

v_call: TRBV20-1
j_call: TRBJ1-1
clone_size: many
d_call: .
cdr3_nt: TGCAGTGCCCGGCCTGTCGGCCCTGAAGCTTTCTTT
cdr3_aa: CSARPVGPEAFF

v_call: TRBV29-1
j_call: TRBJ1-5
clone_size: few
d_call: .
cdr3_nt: TGCAGCGTAGCTTGGGGGGGCAATCAGCCCCAGCATTTT
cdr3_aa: CSVAWGGNQPQHF

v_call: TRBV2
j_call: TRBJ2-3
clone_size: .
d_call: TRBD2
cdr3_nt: TGTGCCATACCGCGAGGGACTAGCGGAACAGATACGCAGTATTTT
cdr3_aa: CAIPRGTSGTDTQYF

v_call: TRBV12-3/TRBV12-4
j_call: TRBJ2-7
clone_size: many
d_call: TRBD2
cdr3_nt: TGTGCCAGCAGTTTACGGGGGGATAGCGGGAGGCAGTACTTC
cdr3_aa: CASSLRGDSGRQYF

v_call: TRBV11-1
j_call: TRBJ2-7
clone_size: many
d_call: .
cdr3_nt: TGTGCCAGCAGTAGCCCCCAACAGCTCTACGAGCAGTACTTC
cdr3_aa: CASSSPQQLYEQYF

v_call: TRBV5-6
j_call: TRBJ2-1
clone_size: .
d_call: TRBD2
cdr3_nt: TGTGCCAGCAGCCAAGAAAATCTAGCGGGAGGACCTTACGGTGAGCAGTTCTTC
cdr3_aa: CASSQENLAGGPYGEQFF

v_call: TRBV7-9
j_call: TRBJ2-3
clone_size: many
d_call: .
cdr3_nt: TGTGCCAGCAGCGATCCTAGCGTCGGAGATACGCAGTATTTT
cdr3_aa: CASSDPSVGDTQYF

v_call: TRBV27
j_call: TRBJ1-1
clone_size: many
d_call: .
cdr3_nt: TGTGCCAGCAGTTTTGGCCCCCCTCAGAACCTTTACACTGAAGCTTTCTTT
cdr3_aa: CASSFGPPQNLYTEAFF

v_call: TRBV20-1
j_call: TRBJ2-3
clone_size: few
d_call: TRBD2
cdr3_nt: TGCAGTGCTAGAGGACTAGCGGGAGACACAGATACGCAGTATTTT
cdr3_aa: CSARGLAGDTDTQYF